The clone carrying this TCR beta chain was seen more than once but under ten times. The antigen remains undetermined. Vbeta (60) and Jbeta (13) primers were used in the PCR. TCRdb's copy holds only in-frame clones and misses some; the assay was immunoSEQ multiplex PCR. The sample holds roughly 130,000 clones, around 72% seen once. Germline CDR1 is SEHNR and CDR2 is FQNEAQ (reference sequence). CDR3 size: 14 residues. Between the trimmed V and J ends, which lost 5 bases and 2 bases, there was a span of 10 bases. These data come from a study of cytomegalovirus exposure and HLA in healthy donors. Study observations and caveats: TRBV6-2, TRBV6-3 and other indistinguishable V segments were excluded. The classifier reportedly diagnosed cytomegalovirus status with high sensitivity and specificity. Earlier results showed most TCR beta V segments being productive about 87% or about 30% of the time.

The receptor was derived from a human donor in good health. This chain links TRBV7-9 with TRBJ1-5; D gene uncertain. Sequenced input: PBMCs. CDR3 sequence (DNA): TGTGCCAGCAGCCTTGACAATGGCAATCAGCCCCAGCATTTT. Its translation is CASSLDNGNQPQHF.